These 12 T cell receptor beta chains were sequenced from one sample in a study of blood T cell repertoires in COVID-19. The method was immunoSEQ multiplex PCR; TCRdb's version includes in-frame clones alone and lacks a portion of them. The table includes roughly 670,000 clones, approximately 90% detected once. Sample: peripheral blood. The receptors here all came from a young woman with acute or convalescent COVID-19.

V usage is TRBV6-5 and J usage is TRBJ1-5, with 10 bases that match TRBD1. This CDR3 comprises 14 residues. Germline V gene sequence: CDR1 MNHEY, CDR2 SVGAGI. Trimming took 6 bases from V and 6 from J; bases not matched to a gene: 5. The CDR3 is CASSRTGGSQPQHF. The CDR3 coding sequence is TGTGCCAGCAGCCGGACAGGGGGAAGTCAGCCCCAGCATTTT.

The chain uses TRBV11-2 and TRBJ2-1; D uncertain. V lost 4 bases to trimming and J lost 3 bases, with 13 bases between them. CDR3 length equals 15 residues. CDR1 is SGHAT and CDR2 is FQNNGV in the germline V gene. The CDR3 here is CASSYPPGHYNEQFF. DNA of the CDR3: TGTGCCAGCAGCTACCCCCCAGGCCACTACAATGAGCAGTTCTTC.

The CDR3 protein is CASSLSGTGLSTFSGNTIYF. In DNA form, the CDR3 reads TGTGCCAGTAGTTTATCCGGGACAGGGTTATCTACCTTCTCTGGAAACACCATATATTTT. The gene calls are TRBV19 and TRBJ1-3, with 9 positions matching TRBD1. Trimming removed 5 bases from V and 0 bases from J; junction bases left unmatched: 17. Germline-derived CDR1 and CDR2 are LNHDA and SQIVND (reference sequence). The CDR3 covers 20 residues.

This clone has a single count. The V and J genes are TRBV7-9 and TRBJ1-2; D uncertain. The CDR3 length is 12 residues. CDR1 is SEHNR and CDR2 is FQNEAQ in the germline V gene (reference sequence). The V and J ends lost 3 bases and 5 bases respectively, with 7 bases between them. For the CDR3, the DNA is TGTGCCAGCAGCTTCGCAGGTTATGGCTACACCTTC. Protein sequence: CASSFAGYGYTF.

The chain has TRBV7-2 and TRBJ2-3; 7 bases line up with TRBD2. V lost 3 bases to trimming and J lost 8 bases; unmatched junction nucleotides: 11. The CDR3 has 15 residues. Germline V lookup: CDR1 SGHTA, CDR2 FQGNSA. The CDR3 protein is CASSFMTGGAGTQYF. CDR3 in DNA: TGTGCCAGCAGCTTCATGACGGGGGGAGCGGGTACGCAGTATTTT.

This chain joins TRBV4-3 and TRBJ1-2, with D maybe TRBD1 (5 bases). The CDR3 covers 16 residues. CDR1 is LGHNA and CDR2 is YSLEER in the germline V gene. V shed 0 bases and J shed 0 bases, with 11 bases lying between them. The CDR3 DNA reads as TGCGCCAGCAGCCAAGAAGGCAGGGCAGCTAACTATGGCTACACCTTC. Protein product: CASSQEGRAANYGYTF.

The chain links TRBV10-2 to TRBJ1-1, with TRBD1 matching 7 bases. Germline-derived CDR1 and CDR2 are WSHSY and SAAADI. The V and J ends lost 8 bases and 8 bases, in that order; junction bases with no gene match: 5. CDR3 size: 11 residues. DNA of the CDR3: TGCGCCAGCCTCTGGGACAGAGAAGCTTTCTTT. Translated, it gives CASLWDREAFF.

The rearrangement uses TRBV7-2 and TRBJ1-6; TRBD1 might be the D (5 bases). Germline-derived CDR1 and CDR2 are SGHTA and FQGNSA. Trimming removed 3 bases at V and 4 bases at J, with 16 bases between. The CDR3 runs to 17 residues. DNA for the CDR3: TGTGCCAGCAGCTTGGGGCAGGGCGGGAAATATAATTCACCCCTCCACTTT. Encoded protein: CASSLGQGGKYNSPLHF.

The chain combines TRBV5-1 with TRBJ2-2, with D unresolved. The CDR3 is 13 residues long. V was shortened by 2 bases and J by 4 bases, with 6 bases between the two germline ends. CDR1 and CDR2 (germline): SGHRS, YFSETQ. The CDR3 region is CASSFQFTGELFF. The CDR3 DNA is TGCGCCAGCAGCTTCCAATTCACCGGGGAGCTGTTTTTT.

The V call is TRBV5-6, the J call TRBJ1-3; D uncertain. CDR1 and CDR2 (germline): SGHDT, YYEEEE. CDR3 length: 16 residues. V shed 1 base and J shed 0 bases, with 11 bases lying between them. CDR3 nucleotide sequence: TGTGCCAGCAGCTTGTATGGCGGGAACTCTGGAAACACCATATATTTT. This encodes CASSLYGGNSGNTIYF. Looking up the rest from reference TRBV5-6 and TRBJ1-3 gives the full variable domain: DAGVTQSPTHLIKTRGQQVTLRCSPKSGHDTVSWYQQALGQGPQFIFQYYEEEERQRGNFPDRFSGHQFPNYSSELNVNALLLGDSALYLCASSLYGGNSGNTIYFGEGSWLTVV.

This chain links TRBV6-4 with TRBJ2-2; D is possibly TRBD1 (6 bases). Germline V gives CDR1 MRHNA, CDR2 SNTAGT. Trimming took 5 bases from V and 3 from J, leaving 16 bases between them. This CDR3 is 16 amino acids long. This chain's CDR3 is CASSPTQGQDTGELFF. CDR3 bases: TGTGCCAGCAGTCCCACACAGGGTCAGGACACCGGGGAGCTGTTTTTT.

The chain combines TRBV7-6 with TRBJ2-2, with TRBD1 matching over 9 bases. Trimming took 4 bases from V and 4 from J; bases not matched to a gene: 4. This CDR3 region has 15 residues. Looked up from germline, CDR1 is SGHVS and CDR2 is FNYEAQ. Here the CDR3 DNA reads TGTGCCAGCAGCTACCAGACAGGGGGCACCGGGGAGCTGTTTTTT. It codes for CASSYQTGGTGELFF.